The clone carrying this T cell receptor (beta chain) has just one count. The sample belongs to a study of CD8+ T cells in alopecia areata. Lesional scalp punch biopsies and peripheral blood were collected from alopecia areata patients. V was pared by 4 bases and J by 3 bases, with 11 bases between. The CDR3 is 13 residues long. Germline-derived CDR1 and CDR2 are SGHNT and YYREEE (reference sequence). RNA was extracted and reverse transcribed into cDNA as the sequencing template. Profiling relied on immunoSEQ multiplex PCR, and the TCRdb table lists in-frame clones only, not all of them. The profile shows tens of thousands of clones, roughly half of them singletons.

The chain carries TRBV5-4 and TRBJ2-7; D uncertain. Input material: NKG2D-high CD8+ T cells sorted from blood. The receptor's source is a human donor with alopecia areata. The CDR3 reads CASSPAPLYEQYF. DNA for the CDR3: TGTGCCAGCAGCCCTGCTCCTCTCTACGAGCAGTACTTC.